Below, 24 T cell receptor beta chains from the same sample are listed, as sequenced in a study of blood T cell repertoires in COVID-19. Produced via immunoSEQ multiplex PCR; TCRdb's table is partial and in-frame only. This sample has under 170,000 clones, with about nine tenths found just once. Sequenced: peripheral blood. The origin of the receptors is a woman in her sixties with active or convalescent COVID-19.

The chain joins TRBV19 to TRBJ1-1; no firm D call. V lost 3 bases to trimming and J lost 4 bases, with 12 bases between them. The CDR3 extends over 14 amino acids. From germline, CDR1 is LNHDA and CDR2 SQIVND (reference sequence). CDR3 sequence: CASSIRGSGTEAFF. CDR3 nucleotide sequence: TGTGCCAGTAGTATCCGAGGAAGTGGCACTGAAGCTTTCTTT.

The CDR3 protein is CASSLGLPGTPNEKLFF. The CDR3, as DNA: TGTGCCAGCAGCTTGGGTCTTCCCGGGACACCTAATGAAAAACTGTTTTTT. The V call is TRBV5-5, the J call TRBJ1-4, with a tentative D call TRBD1 (6 bases). Germline-derived CDR1 and CDR2 are SGHKS and YYEKEE (reference sequence). The CDR3 sequence is 17 residues long. The V end was cut by 0 bases, the J end by 3 bases, with 15 bases between.

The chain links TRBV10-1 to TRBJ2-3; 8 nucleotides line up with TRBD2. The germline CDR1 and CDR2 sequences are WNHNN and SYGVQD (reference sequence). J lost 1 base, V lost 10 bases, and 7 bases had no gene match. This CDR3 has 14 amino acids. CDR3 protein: CAIQTGGGTDTQYF. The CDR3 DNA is TGCGCCATCCAAACGGGGGGGGGCACAGATACGCAGTATTTT.

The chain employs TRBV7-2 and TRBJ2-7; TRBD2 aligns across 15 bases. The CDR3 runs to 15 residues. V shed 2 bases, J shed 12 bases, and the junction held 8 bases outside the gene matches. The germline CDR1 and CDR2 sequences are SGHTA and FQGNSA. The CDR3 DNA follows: TGTGCCAGCAGCTTACCGGGACTAGCGGGGGGCGGCCTGTACTTC. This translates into CASSLPGLAGGGLYF. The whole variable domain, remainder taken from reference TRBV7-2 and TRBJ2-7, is GAGVSQSPSNKVTEKGKDVELRCDPISGHTALYWYRQSLGQGLEFLIYFQGNSAPDKSGLPSDRFSAERTGGSVSTLTIQRTQQEDSAVYLCASSLPGLAGGGLYFGPGTRLTVT.

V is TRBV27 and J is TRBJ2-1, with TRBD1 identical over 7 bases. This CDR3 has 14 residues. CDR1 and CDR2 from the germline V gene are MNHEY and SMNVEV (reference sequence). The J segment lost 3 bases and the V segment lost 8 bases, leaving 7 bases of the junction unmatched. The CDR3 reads CASGDRVFYNEQFF. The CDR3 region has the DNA TGTGCCAGCGGAGACAGGGTTTTCTACAATGAGCAGTTCTTC.

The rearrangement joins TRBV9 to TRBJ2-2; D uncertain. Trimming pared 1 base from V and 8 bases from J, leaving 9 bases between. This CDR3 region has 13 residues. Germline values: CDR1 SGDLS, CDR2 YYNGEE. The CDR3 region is CASSVFREGELFF. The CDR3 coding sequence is TGTGCCAGCAGCGTATTTCGTGAGGGGGAGCTGTTTTTT.

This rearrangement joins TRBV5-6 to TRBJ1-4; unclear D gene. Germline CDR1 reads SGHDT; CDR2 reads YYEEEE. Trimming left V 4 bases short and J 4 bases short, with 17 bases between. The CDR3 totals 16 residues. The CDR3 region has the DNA TGTGCCAGCAGCACGAGGGATACCGGAATTAATGAAAAACTGTTTTTT. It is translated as CASSTRDTGINEKLFF.

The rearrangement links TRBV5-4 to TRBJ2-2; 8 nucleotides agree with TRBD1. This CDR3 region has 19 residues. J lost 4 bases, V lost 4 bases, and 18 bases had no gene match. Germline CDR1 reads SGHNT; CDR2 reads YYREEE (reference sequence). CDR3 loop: CASSVFVGTGPMGTGELFF. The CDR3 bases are TGTGCCAGCAGCGTCTTTGTAGGGACAGGACCCATGGGCACCGGGGAGCTGTTTTTT. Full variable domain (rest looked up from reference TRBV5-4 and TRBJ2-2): ETGVTQSPTHLIKTRGQQVTLRCSSQSGHNTVSWYQQALGQGPQFIFQYYREEENGRGNFPPRFSGLQFPNYSSELNVNALELDDSALYLCASSVFVGTGPMGTGELFFGEGSRLTVL.

CDR3 residues: CASTNGIGGYGYTF. In nucleotides, the CDR3 is TGTGCCAGCACAAACGGGATCGGAGGCTATGGCTACACCTTC. This chain links TRBV2 with TRBJ1-2, with D unclear. Trimming pared 7 bases from V and 4 bases from J, leaving 16 bases between. From germline, CDR1 is SNHLY and CDR2 FYNNEI. The CDR3 has 14 residues.

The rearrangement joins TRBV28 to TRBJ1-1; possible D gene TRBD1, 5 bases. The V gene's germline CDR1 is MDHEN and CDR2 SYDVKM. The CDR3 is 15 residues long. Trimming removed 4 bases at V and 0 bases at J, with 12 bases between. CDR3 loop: CASSSEGGVNTEAFF. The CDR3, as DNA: TGTGCCAGCAGTTCCGAGGGAGGGGTGAACACTGAAGCTTTCTTT.

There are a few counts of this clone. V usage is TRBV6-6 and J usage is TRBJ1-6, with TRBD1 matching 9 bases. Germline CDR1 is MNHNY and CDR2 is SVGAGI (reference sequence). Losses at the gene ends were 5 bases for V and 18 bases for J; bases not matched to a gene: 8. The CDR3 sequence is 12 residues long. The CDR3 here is CASSISGTGHHF. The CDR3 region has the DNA TGTGCCAGCAGTATCTCCGGGACAGGGCACCACTTT.

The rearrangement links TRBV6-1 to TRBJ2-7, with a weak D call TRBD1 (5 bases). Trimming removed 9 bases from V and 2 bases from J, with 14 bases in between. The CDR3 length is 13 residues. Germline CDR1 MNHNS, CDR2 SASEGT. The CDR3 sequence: CASGASLPYEQYF. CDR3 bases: TGTGCCAGTGGGGCCAGCCTCCCCTACGAGCAGTACTTC.

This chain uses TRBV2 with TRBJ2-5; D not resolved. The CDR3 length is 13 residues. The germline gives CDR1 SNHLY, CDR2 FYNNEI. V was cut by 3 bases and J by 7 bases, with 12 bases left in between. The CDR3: CASSDPGPMTQYF. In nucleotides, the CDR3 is TGTGCCAGCAGTGACCCAGGCCCGATGACCCAGTACTTC.

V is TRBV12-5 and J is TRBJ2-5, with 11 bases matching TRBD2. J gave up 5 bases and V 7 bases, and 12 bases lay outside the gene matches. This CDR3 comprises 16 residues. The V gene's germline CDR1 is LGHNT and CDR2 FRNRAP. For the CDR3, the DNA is TGTGCTAGTGTTAAAACCCTAGCGGGGGGTTATGAGACCCAGTACTTC. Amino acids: CASVKTLAGGYETQYF.

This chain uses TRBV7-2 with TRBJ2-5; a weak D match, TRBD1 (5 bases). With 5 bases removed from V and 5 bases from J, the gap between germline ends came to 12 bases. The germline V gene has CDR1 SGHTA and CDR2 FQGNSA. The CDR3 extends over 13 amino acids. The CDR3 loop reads CASSPRTLETQYF. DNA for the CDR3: TGTGCCAGCAGCCCAAGGACACTGGAGACCCAGTACTTC.

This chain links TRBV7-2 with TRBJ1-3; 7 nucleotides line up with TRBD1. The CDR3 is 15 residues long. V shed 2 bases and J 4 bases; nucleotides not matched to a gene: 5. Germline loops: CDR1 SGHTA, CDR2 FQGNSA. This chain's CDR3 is CASSLPGQQGNTIYF. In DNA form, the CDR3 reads TGTGCCAGCAGCTTACCGGGACAGCAAGGAAACACCATATATTTT.

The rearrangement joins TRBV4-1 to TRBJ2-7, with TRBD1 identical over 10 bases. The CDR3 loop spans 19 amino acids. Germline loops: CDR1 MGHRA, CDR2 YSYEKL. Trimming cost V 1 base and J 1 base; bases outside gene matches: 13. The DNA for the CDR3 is TGCGCCAGCAGCCAAGTCGCTGGACAGGGGGTGGTCGGATCCTACGAGCAGTACTTC. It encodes CASSQVAGQGVVGSYEQYF.

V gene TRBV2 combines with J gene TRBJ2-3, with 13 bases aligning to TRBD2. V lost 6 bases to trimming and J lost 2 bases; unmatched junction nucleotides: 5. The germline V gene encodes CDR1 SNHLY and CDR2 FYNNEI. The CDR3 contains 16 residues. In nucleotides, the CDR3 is TGTGCCAGCAGCGTCGGACTAGCGGGGGACACAGATACGCAGTATTTT. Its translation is CASSVGLAGDTDTQYF.

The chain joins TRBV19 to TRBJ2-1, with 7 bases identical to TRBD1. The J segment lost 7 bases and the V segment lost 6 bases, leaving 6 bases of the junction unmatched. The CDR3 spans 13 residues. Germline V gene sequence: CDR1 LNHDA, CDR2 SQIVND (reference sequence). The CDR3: CASRRQGLNEQFF. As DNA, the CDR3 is TGTGCCAGTAGGCGACAGGGTCTGAATGAGCAGTTCTTC.

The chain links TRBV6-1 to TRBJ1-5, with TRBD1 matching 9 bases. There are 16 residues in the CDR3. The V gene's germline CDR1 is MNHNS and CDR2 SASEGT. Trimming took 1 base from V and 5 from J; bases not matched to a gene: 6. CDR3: CASSEGGQGFYQPQHF. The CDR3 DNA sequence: TGTGCCAGCAGTGAAGGGGGACAGGGATTCTATCAGCCCCAGCATTTT.

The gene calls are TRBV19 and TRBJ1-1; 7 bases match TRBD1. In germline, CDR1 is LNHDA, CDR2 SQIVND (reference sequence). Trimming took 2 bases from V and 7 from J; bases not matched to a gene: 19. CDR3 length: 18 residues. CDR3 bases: TGTGCCAGTAGTATAATCGCCAGAAGACAGGGCCGGGGAGGTGAAGCTTTCTTT. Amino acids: CASSIIARRQGRGGEAFF.

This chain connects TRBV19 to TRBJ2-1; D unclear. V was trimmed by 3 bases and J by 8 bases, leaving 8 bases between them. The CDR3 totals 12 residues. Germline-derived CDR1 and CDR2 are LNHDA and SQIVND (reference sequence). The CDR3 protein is CASSIQSYEQFF. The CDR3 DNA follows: TGTGCCAGTAGTATCCAGTCCTATGAGCAGTTCTTC.

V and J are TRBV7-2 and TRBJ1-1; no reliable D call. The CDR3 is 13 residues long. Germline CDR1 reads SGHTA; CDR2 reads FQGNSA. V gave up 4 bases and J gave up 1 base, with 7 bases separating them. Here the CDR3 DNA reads TGTGCCAGCAGCTCTACCCGGAACACTGAAGCTTTCTTT. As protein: CASSSTRNTEAFF.

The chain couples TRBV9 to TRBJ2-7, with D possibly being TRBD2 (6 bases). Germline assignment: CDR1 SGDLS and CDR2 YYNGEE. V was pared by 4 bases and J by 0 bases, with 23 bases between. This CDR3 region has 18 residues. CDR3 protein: CASSLRGAGQGGSYEQYF. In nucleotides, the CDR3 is TGTGCCAGCAGCCTACGCGGGGCAGGCCAGGGAGGCTCCTACGAGCAGTACTTC.